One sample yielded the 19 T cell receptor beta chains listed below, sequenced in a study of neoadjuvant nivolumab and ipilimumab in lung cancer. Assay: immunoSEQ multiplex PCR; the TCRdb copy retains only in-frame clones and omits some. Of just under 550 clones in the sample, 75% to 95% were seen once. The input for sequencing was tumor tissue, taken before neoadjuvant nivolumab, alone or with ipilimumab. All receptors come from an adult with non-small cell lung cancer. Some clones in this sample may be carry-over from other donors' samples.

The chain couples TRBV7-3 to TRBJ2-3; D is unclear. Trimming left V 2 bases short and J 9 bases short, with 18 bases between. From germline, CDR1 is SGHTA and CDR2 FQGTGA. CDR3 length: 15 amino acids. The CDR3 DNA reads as TGTGCCAGCAGCTTACATGGGTTTAGCTCGCCAACGCAGTATTTT. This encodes CASSLHGFSSPTQYF.

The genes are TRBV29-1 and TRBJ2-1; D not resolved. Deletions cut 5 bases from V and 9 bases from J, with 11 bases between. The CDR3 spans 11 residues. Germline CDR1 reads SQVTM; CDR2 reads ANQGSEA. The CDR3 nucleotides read TGCAGCGTTATATTTGTCCTTGAGCAGTTCTTC. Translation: CSVIFVLEQFF.

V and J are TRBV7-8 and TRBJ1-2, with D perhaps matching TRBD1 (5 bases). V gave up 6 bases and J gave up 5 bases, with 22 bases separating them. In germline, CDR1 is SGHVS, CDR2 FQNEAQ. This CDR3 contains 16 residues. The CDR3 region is CASRTTGGAESYGYTF. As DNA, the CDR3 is TGTGCCAGCAGAACTACCGGTGGGGCTGAGTCTTATGGCTACACCTTC.

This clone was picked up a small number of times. The CDR3: CAWGWTDSNQPQHF. DNA for the CDR3: TGTGCCTGGGGCTGGACAGATAGCAATCAGCCCCAGCATTTT. V is TRBV30 and J is TRBJ1-5, with D possibly TRBD1 on 6 matching bases. The V gene lost 5 bases and the J gene lost 0 bases, with 11 bases spanning the gap. The CDR3 has 14 residues. Germline V gene lookup returns CDR1 GTSNPN and CDR2 SVGIG (reference sequence).

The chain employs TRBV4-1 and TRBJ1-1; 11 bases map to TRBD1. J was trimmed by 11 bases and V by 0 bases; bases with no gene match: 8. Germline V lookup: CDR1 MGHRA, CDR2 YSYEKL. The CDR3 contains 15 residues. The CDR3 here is CASSQEDRGRVGAFF. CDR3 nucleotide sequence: TGCGCCAGCAGCCAAGAGGACAGGGGGCGGGTGGGGGCTTTCTTT.

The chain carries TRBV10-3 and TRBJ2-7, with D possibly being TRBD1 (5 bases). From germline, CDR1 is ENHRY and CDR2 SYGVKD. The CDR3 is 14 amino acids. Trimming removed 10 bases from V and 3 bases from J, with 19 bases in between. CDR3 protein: CATTDTTVFYEQYF. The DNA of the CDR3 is TGTGCCACCACAGACACGACAGTATTCTACGAGCAGTACTTC.

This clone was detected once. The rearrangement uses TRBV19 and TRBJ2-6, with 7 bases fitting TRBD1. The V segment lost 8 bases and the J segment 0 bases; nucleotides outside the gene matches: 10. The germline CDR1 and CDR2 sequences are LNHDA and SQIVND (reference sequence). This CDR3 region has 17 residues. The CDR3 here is CASYPKAGGSGANVLTF. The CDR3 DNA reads TGTGCCAGTTACCCCAAGGCAGGGGGCTCTGGGGCCAACGTCCTGACTTTC.

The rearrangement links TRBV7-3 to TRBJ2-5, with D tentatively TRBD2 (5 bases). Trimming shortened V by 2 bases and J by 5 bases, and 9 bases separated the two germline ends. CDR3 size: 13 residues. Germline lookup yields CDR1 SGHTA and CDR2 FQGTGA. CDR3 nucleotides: TGTGCCAGCAGCTTACGGTCTAGCGAGACCCAGTACTTC. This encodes CASSLRSSETQYF.

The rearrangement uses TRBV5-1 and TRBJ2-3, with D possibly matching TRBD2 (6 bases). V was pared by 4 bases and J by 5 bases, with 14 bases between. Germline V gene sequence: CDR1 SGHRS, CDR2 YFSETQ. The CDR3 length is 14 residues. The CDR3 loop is CASSLGAGLDTQYF. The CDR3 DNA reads TGCGCCAGCAGCCTTGGCGCGGGACTAGATACGCAGTATTTT.

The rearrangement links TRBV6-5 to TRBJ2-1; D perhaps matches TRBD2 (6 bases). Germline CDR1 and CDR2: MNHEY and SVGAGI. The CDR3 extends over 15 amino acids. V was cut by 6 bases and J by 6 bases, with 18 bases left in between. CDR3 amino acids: CASSQEGRSGNEQFF. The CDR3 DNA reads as TGTGCCAGCAGCCAAGAAGGGAGGTCGGGCAATGAGCAGTTCTTC.

The DNA for the CDR3 is TGTGCCTGGAATACGAGGGGCTCCTATGGCTACACCTTC. Protein product: CAWNTRGSYGYTF. The chain couples TRBV30 to TRBJ1-2; D perhaps matches TRBD1 (5 bases). V gave up 4 bases and J gave up 4 bases, with 13 bases separating them. The CDR3 runs to 13 residues. CDR1 and CDR2 (germline): GTSNPN, SVGIG (reference sequence).

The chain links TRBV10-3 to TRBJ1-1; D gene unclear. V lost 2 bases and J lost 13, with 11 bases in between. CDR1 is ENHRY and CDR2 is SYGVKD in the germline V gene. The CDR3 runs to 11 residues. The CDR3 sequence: CAISETVRVFF. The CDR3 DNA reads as TGTGCCATCAGTGAGACAGTTAGGGTTTTCTTT.

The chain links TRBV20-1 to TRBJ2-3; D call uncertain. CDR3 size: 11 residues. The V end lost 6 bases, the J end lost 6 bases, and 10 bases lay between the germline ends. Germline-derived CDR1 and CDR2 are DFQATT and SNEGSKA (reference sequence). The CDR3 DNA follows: TGCAGTGCCCCCTCAACGGATACGCAGTATTTT. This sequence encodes CSAPSTDTQYF.

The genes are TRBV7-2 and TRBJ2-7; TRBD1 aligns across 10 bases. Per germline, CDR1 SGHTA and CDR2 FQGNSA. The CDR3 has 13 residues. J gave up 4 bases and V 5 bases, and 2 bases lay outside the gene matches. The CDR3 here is CASSRQGAYEQYF. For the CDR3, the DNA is TGTGCCAGCAGCCGACAGGGGGCATACGAGCAGTACTTC.

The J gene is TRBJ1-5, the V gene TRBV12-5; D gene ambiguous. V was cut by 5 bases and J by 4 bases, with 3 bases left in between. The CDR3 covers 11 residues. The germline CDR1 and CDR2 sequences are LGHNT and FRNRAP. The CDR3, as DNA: TGTGCTAGTGGTGTGAATCAGCCCCAGCATTTT. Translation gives CASGVNQPQHF.

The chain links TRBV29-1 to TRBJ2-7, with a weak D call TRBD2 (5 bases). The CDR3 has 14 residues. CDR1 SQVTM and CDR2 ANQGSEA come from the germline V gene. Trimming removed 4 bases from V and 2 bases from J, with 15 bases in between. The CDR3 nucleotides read TGCAGCGTTGTAATCGGGATCGGTACCTACGAGCAGTACTTC. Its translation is CSVVIGIGTYEQYF.

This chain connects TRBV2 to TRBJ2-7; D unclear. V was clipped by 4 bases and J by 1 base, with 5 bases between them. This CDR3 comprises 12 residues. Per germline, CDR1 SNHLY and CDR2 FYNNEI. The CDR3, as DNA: TGTGCCAGCAGTGTACAATCCTACGAGCAGTACTTC. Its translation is CASSVQSYEQYF.

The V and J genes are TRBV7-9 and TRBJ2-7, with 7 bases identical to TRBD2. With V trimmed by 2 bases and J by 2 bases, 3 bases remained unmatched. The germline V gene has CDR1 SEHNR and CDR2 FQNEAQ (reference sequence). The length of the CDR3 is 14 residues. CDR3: CASSLNGRTYEQYF. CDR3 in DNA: TGTGCCAGCAGCTTAAACGGGAGGACCTACGAGCAGTACTTC.

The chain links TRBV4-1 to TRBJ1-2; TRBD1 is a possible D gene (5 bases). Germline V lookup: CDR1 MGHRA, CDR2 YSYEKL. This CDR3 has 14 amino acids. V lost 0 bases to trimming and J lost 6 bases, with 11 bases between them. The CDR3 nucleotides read TGCGCCAGCAGCCAAGACCCAGGGCGTGATGGCTACACCTTC. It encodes CASSQDPGRDGYTF.